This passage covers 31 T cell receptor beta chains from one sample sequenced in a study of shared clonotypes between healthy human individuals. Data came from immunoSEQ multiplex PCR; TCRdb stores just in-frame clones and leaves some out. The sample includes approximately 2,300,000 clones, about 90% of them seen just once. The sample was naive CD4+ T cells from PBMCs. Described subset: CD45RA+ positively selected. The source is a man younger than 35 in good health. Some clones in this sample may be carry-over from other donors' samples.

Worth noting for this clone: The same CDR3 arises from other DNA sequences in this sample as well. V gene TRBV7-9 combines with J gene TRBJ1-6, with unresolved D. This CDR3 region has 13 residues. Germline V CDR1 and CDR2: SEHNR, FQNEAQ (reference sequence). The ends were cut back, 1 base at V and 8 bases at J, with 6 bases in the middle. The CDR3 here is CASSLGGDSPLHF. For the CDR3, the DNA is TGTGCCAGCAGCTTAGGCGGGGATTCACCCCTCCACTTT.

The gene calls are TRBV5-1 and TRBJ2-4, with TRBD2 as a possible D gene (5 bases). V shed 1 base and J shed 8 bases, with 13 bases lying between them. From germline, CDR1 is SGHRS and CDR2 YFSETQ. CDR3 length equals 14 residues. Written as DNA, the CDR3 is TGCGCCAGCAGCTTGTATGGTCCGCGGGACATTCAGTACTTC. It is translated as CASSLYGPRDIQYF.

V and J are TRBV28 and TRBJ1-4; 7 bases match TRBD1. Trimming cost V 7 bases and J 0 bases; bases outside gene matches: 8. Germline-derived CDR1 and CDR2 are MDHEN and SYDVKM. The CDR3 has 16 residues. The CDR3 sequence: CASTREGATTNEKLFF. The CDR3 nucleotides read TGTGCCAGCACCAGGGAGGGGGCCACAACTAATGAAAAACTGTTTTTT.

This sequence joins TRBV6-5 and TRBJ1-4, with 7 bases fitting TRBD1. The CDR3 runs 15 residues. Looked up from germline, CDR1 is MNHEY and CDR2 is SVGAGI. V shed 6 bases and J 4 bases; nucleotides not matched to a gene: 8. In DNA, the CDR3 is TGTGCCAGCAGGCCGATACAGGGGTTTAATGAAAAACTGTTTTTT. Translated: CASRPIQGFNEKLFF.

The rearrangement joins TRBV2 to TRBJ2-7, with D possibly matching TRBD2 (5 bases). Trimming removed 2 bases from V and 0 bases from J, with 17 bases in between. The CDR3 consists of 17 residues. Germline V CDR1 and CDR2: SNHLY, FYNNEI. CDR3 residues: CASSERRLRLSSYEQYF. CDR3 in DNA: TGTGCCAGCAGTGAACGGAGGCTGAGACTCAGCTCCTACGAGCAGTACTTC.

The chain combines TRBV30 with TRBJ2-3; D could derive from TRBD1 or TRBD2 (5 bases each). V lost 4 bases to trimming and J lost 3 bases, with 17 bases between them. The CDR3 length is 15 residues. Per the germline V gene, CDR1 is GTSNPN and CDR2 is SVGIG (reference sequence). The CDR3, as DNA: TGTGCCTGGAAAGGGGCGCCGTGGGGGACAGATACGCAGTATTTT. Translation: CAWKGAPWGTDTQYF.

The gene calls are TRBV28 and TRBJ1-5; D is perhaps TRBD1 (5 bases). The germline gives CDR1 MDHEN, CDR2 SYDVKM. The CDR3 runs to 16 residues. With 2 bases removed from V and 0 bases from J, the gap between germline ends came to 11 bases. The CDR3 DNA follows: TGTGCCAGCAGTTTACAGGGACCCCCTAGCAATCAGCCCCAGCATTTT. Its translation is CASSLQGPPSNQPQHF.

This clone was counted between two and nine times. The CDR3 DNA is TGTGCCAGCAGTTTCTCCCTGACTCTACGGACTGAAGCTTTCTTT. It is translated as CASSFSLTLRTEAFF. The V call is TRBV28, the J call TRBJ1-1, with D unresolved. CDR1 MDHEN and CDR2 SYDVKM come from the germline V gene. Trimming cost V 3 bases and J 5 bases, with 16 bases left between them. The CDR3 runs to 15 residues.

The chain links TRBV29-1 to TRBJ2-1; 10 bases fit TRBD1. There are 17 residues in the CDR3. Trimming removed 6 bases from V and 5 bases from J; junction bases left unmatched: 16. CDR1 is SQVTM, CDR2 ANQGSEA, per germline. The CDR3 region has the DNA TGCAGCGTGCCCGGCCGTTTCCGGACAGGGGGGGACAATGAGCAGTTCTTC. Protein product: CSVPGRFRTGGDNEQFF.

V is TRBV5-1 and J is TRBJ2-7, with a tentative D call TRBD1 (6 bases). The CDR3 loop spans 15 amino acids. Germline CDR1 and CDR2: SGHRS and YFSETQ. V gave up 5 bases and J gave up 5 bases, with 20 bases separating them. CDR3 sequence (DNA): TGCGCCAGCAGACCACAGGGAAGGTCCGTCCACGAGCAGTACTTC. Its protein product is CASRPQGRSVHEQYF.

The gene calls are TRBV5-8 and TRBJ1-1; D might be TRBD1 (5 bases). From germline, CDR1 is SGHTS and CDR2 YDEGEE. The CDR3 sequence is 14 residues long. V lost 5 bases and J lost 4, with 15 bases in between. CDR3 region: CASRQTGRGTEAFF. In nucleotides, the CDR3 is TGTGCCAGCAGACAAACAGGAAGGGGCACTGAAGCTTTCTTT.

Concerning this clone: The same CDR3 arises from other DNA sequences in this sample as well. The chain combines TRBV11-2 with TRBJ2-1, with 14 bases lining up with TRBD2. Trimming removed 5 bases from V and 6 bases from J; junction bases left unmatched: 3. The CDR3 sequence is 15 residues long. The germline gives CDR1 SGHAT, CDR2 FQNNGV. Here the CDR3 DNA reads TGTGCCAGCAGCCTTGGACTAGCGGGAGGCAATGAGCAGTTCTTC. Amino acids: CASSLGLAGGNEQFF.

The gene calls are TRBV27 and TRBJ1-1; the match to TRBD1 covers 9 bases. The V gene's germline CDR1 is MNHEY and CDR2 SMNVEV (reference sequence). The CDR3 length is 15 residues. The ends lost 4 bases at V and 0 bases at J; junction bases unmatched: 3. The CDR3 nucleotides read TGTGCCAGCAGTTCTGGACAGGGGATGAACACTGAAGCTTTCTTT. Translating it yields CASSSGQGMNTEAFF.

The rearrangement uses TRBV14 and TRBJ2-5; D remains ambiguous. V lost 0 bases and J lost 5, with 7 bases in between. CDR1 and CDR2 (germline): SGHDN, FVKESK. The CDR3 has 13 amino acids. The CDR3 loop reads CASSQDPWETQYF. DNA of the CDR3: TGTGCCAGCAGCCAAGATCCCTGGGAGACCCAGTACTTC. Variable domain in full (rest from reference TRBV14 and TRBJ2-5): EAGVTQFPSHSVIEKGQTVTLRCDPISGHDNLYWYRRVMGKEIKFLLHFVKESKQDESGMPNNRFLAERTGGTYSTLKVQPAELEDSGVYFCASSQDPWETQYFGPGTRLLVL.

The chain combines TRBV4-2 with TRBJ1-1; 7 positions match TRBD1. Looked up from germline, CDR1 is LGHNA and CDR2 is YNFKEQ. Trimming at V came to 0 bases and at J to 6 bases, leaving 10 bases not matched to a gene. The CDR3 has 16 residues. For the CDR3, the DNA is TGTGCCAGCAGCCAAGATCTAGGGGGCGGTGGCTCTGAAGCTTTCTTT. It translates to CASSQDLGGGGSEAFF.

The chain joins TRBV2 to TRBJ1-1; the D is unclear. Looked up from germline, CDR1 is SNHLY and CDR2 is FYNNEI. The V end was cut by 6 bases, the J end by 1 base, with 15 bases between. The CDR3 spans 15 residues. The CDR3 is CASRPFRTPNTEAFF. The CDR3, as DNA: TGTGCCAGCAGACCCTTCAGGACGCCGAACACTGAAGCTTTCTTT.

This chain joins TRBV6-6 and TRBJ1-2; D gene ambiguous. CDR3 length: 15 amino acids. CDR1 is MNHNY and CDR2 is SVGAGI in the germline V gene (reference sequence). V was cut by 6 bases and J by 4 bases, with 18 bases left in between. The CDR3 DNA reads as TGTGCCAGCAGCCCTAACCCCCGGCAGGCCTATGGCTACACCTTC. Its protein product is CASSPNPRQAYGYTF.

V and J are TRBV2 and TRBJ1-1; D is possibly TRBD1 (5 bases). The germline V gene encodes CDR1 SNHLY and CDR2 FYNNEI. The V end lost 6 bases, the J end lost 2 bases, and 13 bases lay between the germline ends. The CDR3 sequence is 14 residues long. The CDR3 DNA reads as TGTGCCAGCAGGACCGGGACGCCAAACACTGAAGCTTTCTTT. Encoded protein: CASRTGTPNTEAFF.

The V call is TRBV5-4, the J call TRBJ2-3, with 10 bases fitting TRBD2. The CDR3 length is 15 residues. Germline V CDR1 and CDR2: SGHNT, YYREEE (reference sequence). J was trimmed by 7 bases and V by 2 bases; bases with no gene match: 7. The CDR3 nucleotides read TGTGCCAGCAGCTTAAAGACTAGCGGGCCGTATACGCAGTATTTT. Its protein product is CASSLKTSGPYTQYF.

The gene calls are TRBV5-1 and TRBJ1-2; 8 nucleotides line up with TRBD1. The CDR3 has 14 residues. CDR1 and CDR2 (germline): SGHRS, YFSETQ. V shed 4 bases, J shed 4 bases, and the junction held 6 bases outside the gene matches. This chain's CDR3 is CASSPDTGGYGYTF. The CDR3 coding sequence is TGCGCCAGCAGCCCGGACACAGGGGGCTATGGCTACACCTTC.

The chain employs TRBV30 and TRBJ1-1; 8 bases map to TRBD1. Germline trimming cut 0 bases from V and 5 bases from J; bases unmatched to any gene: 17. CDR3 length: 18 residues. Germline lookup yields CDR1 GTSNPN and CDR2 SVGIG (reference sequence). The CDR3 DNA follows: TGTGCCTGGAGTGTAAGTCAGGGACAGGTTTCGCATCGGACTGAAGCTTTCTTT. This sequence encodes CAWSVSQGQVSHRTEAFF.

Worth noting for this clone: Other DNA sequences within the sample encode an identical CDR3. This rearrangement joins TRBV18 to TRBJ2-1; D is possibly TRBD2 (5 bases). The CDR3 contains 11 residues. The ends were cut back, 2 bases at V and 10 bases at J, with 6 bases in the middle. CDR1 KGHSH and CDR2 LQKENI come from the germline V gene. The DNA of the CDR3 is TGTGCCAGCTCACCAAGCGGCGAGCAGTTCTTC. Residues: CASSPSGEQFF.

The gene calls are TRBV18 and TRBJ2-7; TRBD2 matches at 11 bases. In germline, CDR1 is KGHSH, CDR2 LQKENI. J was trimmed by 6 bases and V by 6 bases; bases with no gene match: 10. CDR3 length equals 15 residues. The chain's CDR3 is CASSVTSGSTSEQYF. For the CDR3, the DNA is TGTGCCAGCTCGGTTACTAGCGGGAGTACAAGCGAGCAGTACTTC.

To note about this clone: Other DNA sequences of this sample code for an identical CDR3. CDR3 nucleotide sequence: TGTGCCAGCAGTTACACGGGGAGCTCCTACGAGCAGTACTTC. Translation gives CASSYTGSSYEQYF. V and J are TRBV6-5 and TRBJ2-7; tentatively, D is TRBD2 (5 bases). CDR1 MNHEY and CDR2 SVGAGI come from the germline V gene. The CDR3 loop spans 14 amino acids. V lost 2 bases to trimming and J lost 0 bases, with 8 bases between them.

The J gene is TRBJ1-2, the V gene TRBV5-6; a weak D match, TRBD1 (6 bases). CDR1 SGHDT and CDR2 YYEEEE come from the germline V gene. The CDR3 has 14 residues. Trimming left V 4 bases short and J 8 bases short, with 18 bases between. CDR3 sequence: CASSPRPGAGGYTF. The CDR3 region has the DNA TGTGCCAGCAGCCCCCGACCAGGGGCAGGAGGCTACACCTTC.

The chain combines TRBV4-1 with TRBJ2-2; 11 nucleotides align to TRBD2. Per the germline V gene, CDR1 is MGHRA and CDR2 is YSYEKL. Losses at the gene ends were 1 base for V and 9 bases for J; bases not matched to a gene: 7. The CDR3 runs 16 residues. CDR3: CASSQGLAGGSRELFF. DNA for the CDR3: TGCGCCAGCAGCCAAGGCCTAGCGGGAGGAAGTAGGGAGCTGTTTTTT.

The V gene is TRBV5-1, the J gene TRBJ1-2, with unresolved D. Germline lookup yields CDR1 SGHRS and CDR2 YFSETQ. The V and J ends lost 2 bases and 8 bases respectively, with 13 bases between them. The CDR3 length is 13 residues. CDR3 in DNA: TGCGCCAGCAGCTTTGACCGGGAGAGAGGCTACACCTTC. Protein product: CASSFDRERGYTF.

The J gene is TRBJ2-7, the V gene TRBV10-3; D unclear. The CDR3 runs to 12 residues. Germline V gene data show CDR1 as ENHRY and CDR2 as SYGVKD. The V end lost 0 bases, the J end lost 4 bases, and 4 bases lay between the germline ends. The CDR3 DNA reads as TGTGCCATCAGTGAGTCCAAATACGAGCAGTACTTC. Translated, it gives CAISESKYEQYF.

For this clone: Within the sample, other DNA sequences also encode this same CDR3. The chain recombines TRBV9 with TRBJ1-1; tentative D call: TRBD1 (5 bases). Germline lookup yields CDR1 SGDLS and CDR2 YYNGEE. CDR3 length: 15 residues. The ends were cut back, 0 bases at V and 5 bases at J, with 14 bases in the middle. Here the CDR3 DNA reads TGTGCCAGCAGCGTAGAGGGCCGGGGGGGTACTGAAGCTTTCTTT. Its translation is CASSVEGRGGTEAFF.

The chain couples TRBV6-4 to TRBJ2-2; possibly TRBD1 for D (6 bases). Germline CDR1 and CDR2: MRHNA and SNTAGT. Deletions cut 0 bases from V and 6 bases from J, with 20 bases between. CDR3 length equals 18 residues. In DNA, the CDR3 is TGTGCCAGCAGTGACTCTTGGGGACAAGGCTCCCGTTCCGGGGAGCTGTTTTTT. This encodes CASSDSWGQGSRSGELFF.

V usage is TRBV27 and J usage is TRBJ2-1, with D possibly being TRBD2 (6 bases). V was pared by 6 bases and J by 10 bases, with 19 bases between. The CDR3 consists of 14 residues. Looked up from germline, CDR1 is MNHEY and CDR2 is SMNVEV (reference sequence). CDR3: CASRTRAPGGEQFF. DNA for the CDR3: TGTGCCAGCAGGACCCGGGCTCCTGGGGGGGAGCAGTTCTTC.